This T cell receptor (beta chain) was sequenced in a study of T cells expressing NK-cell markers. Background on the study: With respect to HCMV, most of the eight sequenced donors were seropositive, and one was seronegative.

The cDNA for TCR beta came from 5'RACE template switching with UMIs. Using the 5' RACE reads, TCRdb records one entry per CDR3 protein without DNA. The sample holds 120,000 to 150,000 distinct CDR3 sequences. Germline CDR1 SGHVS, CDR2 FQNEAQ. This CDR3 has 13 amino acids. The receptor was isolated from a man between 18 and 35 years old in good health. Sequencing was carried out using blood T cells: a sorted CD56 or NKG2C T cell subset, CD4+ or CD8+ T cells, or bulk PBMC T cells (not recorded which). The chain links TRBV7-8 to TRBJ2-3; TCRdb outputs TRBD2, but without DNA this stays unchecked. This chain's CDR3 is CASSLASGEAQYF. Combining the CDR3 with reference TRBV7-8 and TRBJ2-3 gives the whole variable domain GAGVSQSPRYKVAKRGQDVALRCDPISGHVSLFWYQQALGQGPEFLTYFQNEAQLDKSGLPSDRFFAERPEGSVSTLKIQRTQQEDSAVYLCASSLASGEAQYFGPGTRLTVL.